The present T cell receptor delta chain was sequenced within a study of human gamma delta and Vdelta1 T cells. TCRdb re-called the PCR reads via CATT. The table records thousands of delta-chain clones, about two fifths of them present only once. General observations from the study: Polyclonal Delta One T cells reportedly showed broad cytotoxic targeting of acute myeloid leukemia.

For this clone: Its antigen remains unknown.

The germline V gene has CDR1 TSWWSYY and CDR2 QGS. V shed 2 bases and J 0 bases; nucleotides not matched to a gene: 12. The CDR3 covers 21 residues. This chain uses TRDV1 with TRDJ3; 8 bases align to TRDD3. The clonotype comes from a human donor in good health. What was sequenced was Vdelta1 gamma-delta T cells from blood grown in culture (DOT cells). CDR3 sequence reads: CALGEMRGYSTSSWDTRQMFF. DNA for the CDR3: TGTGCTCTTGGGGAAATGCGGGGATACTCTACGAGCTCCTGGGACACCCGACAGATGTTTTTC.